This T cell receptor (beta chain) was profiled in a study of breast tumors, draining lymph nodes, adjacent tissues (dated by TCRdb to about 2016). Concerning the study at large: The study compared TCR beta repertoires across tumor, adjacent nontumor tissue and axillary lymph nodes from breast cancer patients. The study was designed to assess the relationships and possible T-cell exchange between tumor, surrounding tissue and draining lymph node repertoires in human breast cancer.

Results the study describes overall, beyond this receptor: The data were considered consistent with the idea that most tumor T cells come from the lymph node and then expand in tumor tissue. Tumors showed preferential V and J gene usage, and their T-cell repertoire diversity fell below that of lymph nodes yet above that of nontumor tissue. The similarity between tumor and nontumor tissue repertoires was significantly greater in luminal-like breast cancer than in basal-like breast cancer. The study presented the conclusion that tumor T cells originate in lymph nodes as consistent with a hypothesis, not as something directly demonstrated.

Instrument used: Illumina HiSeq 2000. TCR beta chain libraries were generated by multiplex PCR amplification. The amplified TCR beta chain products were analyzed by high-throughput sequencing. TCRdb handled the public reads itself, with Q25 trimming in fastp and clone calling in MiXCR, and kept productive beta chains. All rows with the same CDR3 protein become a single entry with the most common DNA and genes. The sample records roughly 260,000 distinct CDR3 sequences, around 30% of which are singletons. Around 1.1% of the sample goes to the ten largest clones. In the germline V gene, CDR1 corresponds to SGHDT and CDR2 to YYEEEE. The CDR3 runs 16 amino acids, cysteine and phenylalanine included. This entry keeps only the CDR3 DNA: 48 bases, framed from base 1. From V the trimming removes 4 bases and from J it removes 5 bases, while the gene matches leave 11 bases of the junction unaccounted for. Lymph node samples came from the axillary draining lymph nodes of breast cancer patients.

This clonotype appeared many times. The specificity of this receptor is unknown. Within one base of it there is no much larger clone, and no base qualities were kept. This chain joins TRBV5-6 to TRBJ1-5; TRBD1 matches 8 bases in the middle. Sequenced: axillary lymph node tissue. This clonotype was obtained from a female donor with breast cancer. Some clones in this sample may be carry-over from other donors' samples. DNA sequence: TGTGCCAGCAGCGAGGGGGCGACAGGGGCCTATCAGCCCCAGCATTTT. The resulting protein is CASSEGATGAYQPQHF.